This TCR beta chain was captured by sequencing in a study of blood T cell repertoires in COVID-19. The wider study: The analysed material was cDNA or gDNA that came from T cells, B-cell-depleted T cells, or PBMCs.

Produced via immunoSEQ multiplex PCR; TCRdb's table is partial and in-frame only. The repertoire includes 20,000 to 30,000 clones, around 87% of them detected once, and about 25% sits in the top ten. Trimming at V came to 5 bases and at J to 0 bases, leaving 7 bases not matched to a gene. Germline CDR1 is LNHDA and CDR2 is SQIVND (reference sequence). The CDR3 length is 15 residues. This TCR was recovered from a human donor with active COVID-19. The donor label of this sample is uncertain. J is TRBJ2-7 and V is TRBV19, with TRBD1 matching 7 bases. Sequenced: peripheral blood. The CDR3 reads CASSPWDRPSYEQYF. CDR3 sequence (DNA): TGTGCCAGTAGTCCCTGGGACAGACCCTCCTACGAGCAGTACTTC.